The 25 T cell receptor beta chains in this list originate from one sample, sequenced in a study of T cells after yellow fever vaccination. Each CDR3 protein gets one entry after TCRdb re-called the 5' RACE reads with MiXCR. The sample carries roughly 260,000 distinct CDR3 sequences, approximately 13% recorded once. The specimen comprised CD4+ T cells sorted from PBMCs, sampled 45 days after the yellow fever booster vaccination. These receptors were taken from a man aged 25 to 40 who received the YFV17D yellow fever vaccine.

CDR3 sequence reads: CSAINSGFGAKNIQYF. DNA for the CDR3: TGCAGTGCCATCAATAGCGGTTTCGGAGCCAAAAACATTCAGTACTTC. The V call is TRBV20-1, the J call TRBJ2-4; possibly TRBD2 for D (6 bases). This CDR3 spans 16 amino acids. Trimming stripped 6 bases from V and 0 bases from J, with 18 bases between. The germline gives CDR1 DFQATT, CDR2 SNEGSKA (reference sequence).

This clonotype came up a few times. For the CDR3, the DNA is TGCGCCAGCCGTTCAGGGGCGGACTACAATGAGCAGTTCTTC. As protein: CASRSGADYNEQFF. V usage is TRBV5-1 and J usage is TRBJ2-1, with D possibly matching TRBD1 (6 bases). The CDR3 extends over 14 amino acids. Germline values: CDR1 SGHRS, CDR2 YFSETQ. The ends were cut back, 7 bases at V and 3 bases at J, with 14 bases in the middle.

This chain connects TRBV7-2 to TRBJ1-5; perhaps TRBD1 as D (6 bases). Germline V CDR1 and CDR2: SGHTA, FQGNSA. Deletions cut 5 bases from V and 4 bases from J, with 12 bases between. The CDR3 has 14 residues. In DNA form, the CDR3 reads TGTGCCAGCAGCCCGGACCAGGGGAATCAGCCCCAGCATTTT. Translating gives CASSPDQGNQPQHF.

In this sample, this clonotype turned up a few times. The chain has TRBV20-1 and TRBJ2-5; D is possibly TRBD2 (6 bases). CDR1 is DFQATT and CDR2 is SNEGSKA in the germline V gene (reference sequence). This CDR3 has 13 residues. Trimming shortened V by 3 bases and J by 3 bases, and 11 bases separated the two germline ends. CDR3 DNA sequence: TGCAGTGCTAGCGGGAGTTCAGAAGAGACCCAGTACTTC. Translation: CSASGSSEETQYF.

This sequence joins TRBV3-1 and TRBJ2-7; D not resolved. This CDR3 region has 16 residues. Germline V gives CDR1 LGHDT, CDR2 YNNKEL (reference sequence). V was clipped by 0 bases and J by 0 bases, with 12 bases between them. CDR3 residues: CASSQDKGRTSYEQYF. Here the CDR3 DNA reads TGTGCCAGCAGCCAAGATAAGGGCAGGACCTCCTACGAGCAGTACTTC.

The CDR3 region has the DNA TGCAGTGCTCCAAGCCGGACTAGCGGGAGCTACAATGAGCAGTTCTTC. Amino acid sequence: CSAPSRTSGSYNEQFF. The chain combines TRBV20-1 with TRBJ2-1; 13 nucleotides align to TRBD2. Germline assignment: CDR1 DFQATT and CDR2 SNEGSKA (reference sequence). There are 16 residues in the CDR3. V lost 5 bases and J lost 3; bases outside the gene matches: 7.

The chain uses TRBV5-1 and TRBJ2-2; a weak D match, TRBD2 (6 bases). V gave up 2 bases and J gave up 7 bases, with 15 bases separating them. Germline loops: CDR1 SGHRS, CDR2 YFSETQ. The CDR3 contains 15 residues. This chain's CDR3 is CASSLRTTPGGELFF. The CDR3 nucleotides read TGCGCCAGCAGCTTACGGACTACCCCGGGCGGGGAGCTGTTTTTT.

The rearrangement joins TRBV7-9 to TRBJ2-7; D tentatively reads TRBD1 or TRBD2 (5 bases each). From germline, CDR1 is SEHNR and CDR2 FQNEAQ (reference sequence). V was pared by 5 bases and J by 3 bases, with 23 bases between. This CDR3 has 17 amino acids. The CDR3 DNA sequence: TGTGCCAGCAGCCCTGGGTCCCGGGGCTCCCCCATCTACGAGCAGTACTTC. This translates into CASSPGSRGSPIYEQYF.

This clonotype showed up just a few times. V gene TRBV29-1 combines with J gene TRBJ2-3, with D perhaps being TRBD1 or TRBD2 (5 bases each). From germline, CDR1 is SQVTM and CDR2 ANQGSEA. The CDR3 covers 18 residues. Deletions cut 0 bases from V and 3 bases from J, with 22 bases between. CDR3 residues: CSVEDLGRGAVGTDTQYF. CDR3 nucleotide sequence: TGCAGCGTTGAAGATCTAGGTAGAGGGGCGGTGGGGACAGATACGCAGTATTTT.

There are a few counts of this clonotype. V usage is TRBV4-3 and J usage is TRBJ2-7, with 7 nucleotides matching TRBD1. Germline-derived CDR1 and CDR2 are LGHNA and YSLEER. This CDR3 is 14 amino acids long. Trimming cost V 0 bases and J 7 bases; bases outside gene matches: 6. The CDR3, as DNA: TGCGCCAGCAGCCAAGACCCAGGGGGAAGGGAGCAGTACTTC. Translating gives CASSQDPGGREQYF.

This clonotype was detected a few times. The DNA for the CDR3 is TGCAGTGCTAGAGAACAGGGGCAATATACGCAGTATTTT. Its protein is CSAREQGQYTQYF. The chain employs TRBV20-1 and TRBJ2-3; 7 nucleotides agree with TRBD1. The germline CDR1 and CDR2 sequences are DFQATT and SNEGSKA (reference sequence). The junction had 4 bases not matched to a gene; V was cut back by 0 bases and J by 7 bases. This CDR3 comprises 13 residues.

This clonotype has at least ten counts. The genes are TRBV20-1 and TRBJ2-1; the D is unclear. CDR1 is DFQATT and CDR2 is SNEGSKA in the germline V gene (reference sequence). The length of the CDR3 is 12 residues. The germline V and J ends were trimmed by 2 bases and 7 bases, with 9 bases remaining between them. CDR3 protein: CSARSHSNEQFF. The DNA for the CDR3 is TGCAGTGCTAGATCCCATTCTAATGAGCAGTTCTTC.

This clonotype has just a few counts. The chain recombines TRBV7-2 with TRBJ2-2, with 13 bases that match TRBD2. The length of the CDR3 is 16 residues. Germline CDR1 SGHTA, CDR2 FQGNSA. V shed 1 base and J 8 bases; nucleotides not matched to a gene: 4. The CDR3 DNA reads TGTGCCAGCAGCTTAGGAGGACTAGCGGGAGCGGGGGAGCTGTTTTTT. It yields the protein CASSLGGLAGAGELFF.

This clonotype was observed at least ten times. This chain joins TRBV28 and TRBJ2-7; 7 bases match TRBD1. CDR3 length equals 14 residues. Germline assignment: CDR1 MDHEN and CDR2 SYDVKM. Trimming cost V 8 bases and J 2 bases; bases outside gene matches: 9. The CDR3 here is CASFQRDRAYEQYF. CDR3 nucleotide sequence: TGTGCCAGCTTCCAAAGGGACAGAGCCTACGAGCAGTACTTC.

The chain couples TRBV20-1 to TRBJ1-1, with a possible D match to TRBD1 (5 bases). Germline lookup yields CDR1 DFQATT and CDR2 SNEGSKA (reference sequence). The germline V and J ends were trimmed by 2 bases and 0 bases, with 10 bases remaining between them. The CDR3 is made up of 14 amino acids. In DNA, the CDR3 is TGCAGTGCTAGATCGGGGCACATGAACACTGAAGCTTTCTTT. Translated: CSARSGHMNTEAFF.

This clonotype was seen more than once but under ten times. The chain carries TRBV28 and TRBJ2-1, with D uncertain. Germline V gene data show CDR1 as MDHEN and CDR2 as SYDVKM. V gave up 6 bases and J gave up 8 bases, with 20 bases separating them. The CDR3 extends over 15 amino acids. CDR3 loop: CASSTRWAANYEQFF. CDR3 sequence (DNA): TGTGCCAGCAGCACCCGATGGGCGGCGAACTATGAGCAGTTCTTC.

As DNA, the CDR3 is TGTGCTGTATTAGGGGGCACGTTGGGGGAGCTGTTTTTT. This encodes CAVLGGTLGELFF. The chain uses TRBV19 and TRBJ2-2; 7 nucleotides agree with TRBD1. CDR1 is LNHDA, CDR2 SQIVND, per germline (reference sequence). The CDR3 is made up of 13 amino acids.

Here the CDR3 DNA reads TGCAGTGCAAAGAAACAGGGAGGTGGTCAGCCCCAGCATTTT. It specifies CSAKKQGGGQPQHF. The rearrangement links TRBV20-1 to TRBJ1-5, with D perhaps matching TRBD1 (6 bases). The V end lost 6 bases, the J end lost 6 bases, and 18 bases lay between the germline ends. CDR1 and CDR2 from the germline V gene are DFQATT and SNEGSKA (reference sequence). This CDR3 is 14 amino acids long.

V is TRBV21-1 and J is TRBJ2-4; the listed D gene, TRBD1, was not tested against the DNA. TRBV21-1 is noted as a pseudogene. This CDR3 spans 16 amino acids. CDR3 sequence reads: CASSKGDRGAKNIQYF. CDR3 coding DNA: TGTGCCAGCAGCAAAGGGGACAGGGGAGCCAAAAACATTCAGTACTTC.

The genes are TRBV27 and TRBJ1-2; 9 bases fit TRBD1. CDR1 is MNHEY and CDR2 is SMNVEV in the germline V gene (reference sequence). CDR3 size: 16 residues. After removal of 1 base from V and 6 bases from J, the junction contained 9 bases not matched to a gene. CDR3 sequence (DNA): TGTGCCAGCAGTTTATTCTCGGGACAGGGCCTGCATGGCTACACCTTC. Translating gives CASSLFSGQGLHGYTF.

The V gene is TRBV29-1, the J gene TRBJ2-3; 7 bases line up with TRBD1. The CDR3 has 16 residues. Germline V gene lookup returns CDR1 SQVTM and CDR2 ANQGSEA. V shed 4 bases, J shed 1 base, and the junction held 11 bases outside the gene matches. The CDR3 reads CSVAGENRGGTDTQYF. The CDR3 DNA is TGCAGCGTTGCAGGGGAAAACAGGGGAGGCACAGATACGCAGTATTTT.

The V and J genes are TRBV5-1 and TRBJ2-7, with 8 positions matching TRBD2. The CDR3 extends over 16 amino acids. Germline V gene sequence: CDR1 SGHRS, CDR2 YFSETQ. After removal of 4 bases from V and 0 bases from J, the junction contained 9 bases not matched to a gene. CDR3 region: CASSPTAGVSSYEQYF. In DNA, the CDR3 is TGCGCCAGCAGCCCGACAGCGGGGGTCAGCTCCTACGAGCAGTACTTC.

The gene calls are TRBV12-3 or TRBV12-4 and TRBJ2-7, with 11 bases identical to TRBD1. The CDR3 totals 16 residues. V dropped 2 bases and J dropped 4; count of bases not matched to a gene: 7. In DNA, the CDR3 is TGTGCCAGCAGTTTAAGGACAGGGGGCTCGGGATACGAGCAGTACTTC. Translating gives CASSLRTGGSGYEQYF.

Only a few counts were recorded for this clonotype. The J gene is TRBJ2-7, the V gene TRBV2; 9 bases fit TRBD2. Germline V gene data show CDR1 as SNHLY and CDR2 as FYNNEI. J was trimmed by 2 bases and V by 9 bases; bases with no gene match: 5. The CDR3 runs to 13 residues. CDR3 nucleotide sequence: TGTGCCAGTACAGTAGCGGGAGCCTACGAGCAGTACTTC. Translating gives CASTVAGAYEQYF.

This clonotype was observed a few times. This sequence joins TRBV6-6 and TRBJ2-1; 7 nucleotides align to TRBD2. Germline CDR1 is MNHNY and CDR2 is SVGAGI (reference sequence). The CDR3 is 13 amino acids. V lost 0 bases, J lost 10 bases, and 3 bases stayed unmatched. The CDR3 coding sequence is TGTGCCAGCAGTTACTCCCGGGAGGCAGAGCAGTTCTTC. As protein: CASSYSREAEQFF.